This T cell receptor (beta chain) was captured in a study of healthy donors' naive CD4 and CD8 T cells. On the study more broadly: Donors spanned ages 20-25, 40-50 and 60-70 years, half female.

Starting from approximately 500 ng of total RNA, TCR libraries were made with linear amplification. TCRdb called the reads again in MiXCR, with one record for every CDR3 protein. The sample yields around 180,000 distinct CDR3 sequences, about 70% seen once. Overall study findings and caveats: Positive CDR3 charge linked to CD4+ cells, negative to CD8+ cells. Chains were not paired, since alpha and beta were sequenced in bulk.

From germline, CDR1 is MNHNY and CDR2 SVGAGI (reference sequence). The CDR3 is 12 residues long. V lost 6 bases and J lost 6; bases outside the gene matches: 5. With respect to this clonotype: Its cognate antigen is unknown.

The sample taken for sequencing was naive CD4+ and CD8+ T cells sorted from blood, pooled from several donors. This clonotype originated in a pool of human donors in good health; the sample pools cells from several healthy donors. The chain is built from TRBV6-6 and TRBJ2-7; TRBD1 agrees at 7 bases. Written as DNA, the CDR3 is TGTGCCAGCAGGACCGACAGGGCCGAGCAGTACTTC. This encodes CASRTDRAEQYF.